This is a list of T cell receptor beta chains from one sample in a study of T cells in Graves' hyperthyroidism and ophthalmopathy. TCRdb independently ran MiXCR on the multiplex PCR reads; one entry per CDR3 protein. The table lists some 700,000 distinct CDR3 sequences, roughly 17% of them singletons. Sequencing was carried out using blood. The source is a man over 45 with Graves' hyperthyroidism. Each CDR3 is given with its conserved first and last residue. A D gene is named only where the DNA matches it firmly. Clone size is given for some rows only: seen once, a few or many times, or a class if the clone is expanded.

v_gene,abundance,d_gene,j_gene,CDR3nt,CDR3aa
TRBV24-1,.,.,TRBJ2-2,TGTGCCACCAGGCCAGGACAGAACACCGGGGAGCTGTTTTTT,CATRPGQNTGELFF
TRBV9,.,.,TRBJ2-7,TGTGCCAGCAGCGTAGGTCCTAGCGCGTCGTACGAGCAGTACTTC,CASSVGPSASYEQYF
TRBV30,many,TRBD2,TRBJ2-1,TGTGCCCGATCTCCTGGGACTAGCGGGAATGAGCAGTTCTTC,CARSPGTSGNEQFF
TRBV6-1,many,TRBD1,TRBJ1-1,TGTGCCAGCACCTCATCCGGGACAGGGCACACTGAAGCTTTCTTT,CASTSSGTGHTEAFF
TRBV20-1,.,TRBD2,TRBJ2-4,TGCAGTGCTAGAACCACTAGCGCCTGGAGGGACATTCAGTACTTC,CSARTTSAWRDIQYF
TRBV28,many,TRBD1,TRBJ2-4,TGTGCCAGCAGGCCGACAGGGATTGCCAAAAACATTCAGTACTTC,CASRPTGIAKNIQYF
TRBV28,few,.,TRBJ2-1,TGTGCCAGCACCAGACTAGAGTCCCACAATGAGCAGTTCTTC,CASTRLESHNEQFF
TRBV7-2,few,TRBD2,TRBJ2-2,TGTGCCAGCAGCCCTGGTGGGGCAGCGGGAGTAACCGGGGAGCTGTTTTTT,CASSPGGAAGVTGELFF
TRBV5-1,many,.,TRBJ2-2,TGCGCCAGCAGGGAGGCGAACACCGGGGAGCTGTTTTTT,CASREANTGELFF
TRBV20-1,.,TRBD2,TRBJ2-7,TGCAGTGCTAGAGTGGCGGGACTAGCGGGAGTCGAGCAGTACTTC,CSARVAGLAGVEQYF
TRBV7-8,many,.,TRBJ1-3,TGTGCCAGCAGCGGGGGGCGCGGAAACACCATATATTTT,CASSGGRGNTIYF